Sequencing of this TCR beta chain was carried out in a study of T-cell reconstitution after alpha-beta-depleted transplantation in children. A TCRbeta library incorporating unique molecular identifiers was prepared. TCRdb used MiXCR to reprocess the PCR reads, holding one entry per CDR3 protein. The data hold 250,000 to 350,000 distinct CDR3 sequences, with about 10% observed a single time. Germline trimming cut 4 bases from V and 1 base from J; bases unmatched to any gene: 9. The CDR3 has 15 residues. Germline CDR1 and CDR2: DFQATT and SNEGSKA (reference sequence). Sequencing used PBMCs from the stem cell graft donor, obtained from the stem cell graft. The clonotype originates from a human donor who donated a stem cell graft to a child with SCID. The V and J genes are TRBV20-1 and TRBJ2-5, with TRBD2 identical over 7 bases. The CDR3 nucleotides are TGCAGTGCTACGTCCCCAGCGGGGTTCCAAGAGACCCAGTACTTC. Its protein product is CSATSPAGFQETQYF.